This TCR beta chain was sequenced during a study of PD-1 blockade in mismatch repair-deficient tumors. General study points: After pembrolizumab, tumor-resident clones rose rapidly, then generally contracted before radiologic responses.

Sequencing used immunoSEQ multiplex PCR; TCRdb keeps in-frame clones, though not all of them. The sample yields about 110,000 clones, 60% to 85% seen once. CDR3 length equals 14 residues. Trimming shortened V by 4 bases and J by 10 bases, and 18 bases separated the two germline ends. CDR1 SGHDT and CDR2 YYEEEE come from the germline V gene. A remark on this clone: Antigen specificity is unknown.

This sequence was found in an adult with mismatch repair-deficient cancer. This material consisted of peripheral blood, taken approximately 60 weeks after starting pembrolizumab. The chain joins TRBV5-6 to TRBJ2-1, with D unresolved. CDR3 sequence: CASSGDGRRREQFF. Here the CDR3 DNA reads TGTGCCAGCAGCGGGGATGGCAGGCGACGCGAGCAGTTCTTC.